This section outlines one T cell receptor beta chain sequence together with its context. The data are from a study of shared clonotypes between healthy human individuals. Here immunoSEQ multiplex PCR was the method, and the copy in TCRdb shows in-frame clones only, minus some. The profile shows about 230,000 clones, 50% to 75% of them singletons. CD4+ cells underwent separation, giving CD45RA+ naive and CD45RA-negative memory subsets. Germline V gene lookup returns CDR1 MNHEY and CDR2 SMNVEV (reference sequence). The CDR3 consists of 13 residues. Trimming left V 1 base short and J 7 bases short, with 8 bases between.

The V call is TRBV27, the J call TRBJ1-5; D unclear. This clonotype was sampled from a man aged 30 to 45 in good health. Source material: memory CD4+ T cells sorted from blood. Sample subset: CD45RA-negative fraction. CDR3 nucleotides: TGTGCCAGCAGTTTATTCGGGAAACAGCCCCAGCATTTT. This sequence encodes CASSLFGKQPQHF.